Below, 16 T cell receptor beta chains from the same sample are listed, as sequenced in a study of regulatory T cells in long-lasting Graves disease. To make TCR beta libraries, researchers used iRepertoire HTBI primers and Arm-PCR of CDR3 regions. TCRdb used MiXCR to reprocess the multiplex PCR reads, holding one entry per CDR3 protein. The sample holds hundreds of thousands of distinct CDR3 sequences, roughly 13% seen once. Described time point: newly diagnosed GD, antithyroid drugs for less than 3 months. Researchers made the TCR library from RNA that was extracted from PBMCs. This sample was shared with a second study, whose subject was T cells in Graves' hyperthyroidism and ophthalmopathy.

The source was peripheral blood mononuclear cells (PBMCs), collected at new diagnosis, from a patient treated with antithyroid drugs. The receptor source for this set is a man aged 25-45 years with Graves disease.

J is TRBJ2-5 and V is TRBV19; maybe TRBD2 (5 bases). The CDR3 sequence is 14 residues long. The germline V gene encodes CDR1 LNHDA and CDR2 SQIVND (reference sequence). The V gene lost 7 bases and the J gene lost 4 bases, with 16 bases spanning the gap. CDR3 sequence: CASTSPGGSETQYF. For the CDR3, the DNA is TGTGCCAGTACCTCTCCAGGAGGATCAGAGACCCAGTACTTC.

On this clonotype itself: This could be a read error, since a much larger clone is one nucleotide away. V gene TRBV3-1 combines with J gene TRBJ2-3; D is uncertain. The germline V gene has CDR1 LGHDT and CDR2 YNNKEL (reference sequence). The CDR3 is 12 residues long. CDR3 nucleotides: TGTGCCAGCAGCCAAGATTCTGATACGCAGTGTTTT. Translated: CASSQDSDTQCF.

Ten or more counts support this clonotype. A read error may account for a junction end that differs from germline. J is TRBJ2-7 and V is TRBV7-4; TRBD1 is a possible D gene (6 bases). This CDR3 region has 10 residues. Germline V gene data show CDR1 as SGHVT and CDR2 as SQSDAQ. CDR3 bases: TGTGCCAGCAGCCCCGACAGGTGGGGCTTC. Translating gives CASSPDRWGF.

This clonotype was seen many times. The chain couples TRBV5-1 to TRBJ2-5, with 11 bases matching TRBD2. V gave up 0 bases and J gave up 7 bases; unmatched junction bases: 8. From germline, CDR1 is SGHRS and CDR2 YFSETQ. This CDR3 spans 16 amino acids. CDR3 coding DNA: TGCGCCAGCAGCTTGGCGACTAGCGGGATTGGCGGGACCCAGTACTTC. Its protein product is CASSLATSGIGGTQYF.

On this clonotype itself: A read error is possible here, since a much larger clone lies one base away. The chain links TRBV2 to TRBJ1-2; a weak D match, TRBD1 (5 bases). Trimming removed 6 bases from V and 2 bases from J, with 10 bases in between. The germline V gene has CDR1 SNHLY and CDR2 FYNNEI. This CDR3 is built from 13 residues. The CDR3 loop is CASRDKRNYGYTF. CDR3 in DNA: TGTGCCAGCAGGGACAAGCGGAACTATGGCTACACCTTC.

At least ten counts were recorded for this clonotype. J is TRBJ2-3 and V is TRBV7-9; D unresolved. The germline V gene has CDR1 SEHNR and CDR2 FQNEAQ (reference sequence). V lost 5 bases and J lost 6, with 18 bases in between. This CDR3 region has 15 residues. CDR3 DNA sequence: TGTGCCAGCAGCCCAAGGCCCGCACGTTTGGATACGCAGTATTTT. Protein product: CASSPRPARLDTQYF.

This clonotype was seen many times. The V and J genes are TRBV27 and TRBJ2-2; 16 bases line up with TRBD2. Losses at the gene ends were 3 bases for V and 3 bases for J; bases not matched to a gene: 7. The CDR3 is made up of 19 amino acids. Germline-derived CDR1 and CDR2 are MNHEY and SMNVEV (reference sequence). The CDR3 loop reads CASSFPGLAGGPDTGELFF. Here the CDR3 DNA reads TGTGCCAGCAGTTTCCCGGGACTAGCGGGAGGGCCGGACACCGGGGAGCTGTTTTTT.

This clonotype was counted between two and nine times. This chain links TRBV5-1 with TRBJ2-7; TRBD2 aligns across 14 bases. The germline gives CDR1 SGHRS, CDR2 YFSETQ. The ends lost 5 bases at V and 5 bases at J; junction bases unmatched: 12. The CDR3 runs to 17 residues. The CDR3 here is CASSRSGTSGSVNEQYF. Written as DNA, the CDR3 is TGCGCCAGCAGTCGTTCCGGGACTAGCGGGAGTGTCAACGAGCAGTACTTC.

This clonotype showed up just a few times. This chain connects TRBV6-1 to TRBJ2-7; no clear D. Per the germline V gene, CDR1 is MNHNS and CDR2 is SASEGT. V was clipped by 7 bases and J by 0 bases, with 13 bases between them. The CDR3 consists of 14 residues. CDR3 DNA sequence: TGTGCCAGCACACCGACGGAGAGCTCCTACGAGCAGTACTTC. It translates to CASTPTESSYEQYF.

V usage is TRBV20-1 and J usage is TRBJ1-1; no clear D gene. V dropped 7 bases and J dropped 2 bases, with 23 bases sitting between them. The CDR3 covers 16 residues. Germline lookup yields CDR1 DFQATT and CDR2 SNEGSKA (reference sequence). CDR3 residues: CSVFPRTPGANTEAFF. The CDR3 nucleotides read TGCAGTGTTTTTCCCCGGACCCCAGGAGCAAACACTGAAGCTTTCTTT.

This clonotype was observed at least ten times. The rearrangement joins TRBV5-5 to TRBJ2-2; 8 nucleotides line up with TRBD1. Germline CDR1 SGHKS, CDR2 YYEKEE (reference sequence). V lost 4 bases and J lost 0; bases outside the gene matches: 2. CDR3 length: 15 amino acids. The chain's CDR3 is CASSQQGANTGELFF. The CDR3 DNA follows: TGTGCCAGCAGCCAACAGGGGGCGAACACCGGGGAGCTGTTTTTT.

This clonotype was seen ten or more times. The rearrangement joins TRBV7-9 to TRBJ1-2, with D perhaps TRBD1 (6 bases). The CDR3 contains 13 residues. V lost 5 bases and J 7 bases, leaving 14 bases between the germline ends. Per germline, CDR1 SEHNR and CDR2 FQNEAQ (reference sequence). CDR3 in amino acids: CASSPGQITGYTF. CDR3 in DNA: TGTGCCAGCAGCCCAGGACAGATTACTGGCTACACCTTC.

Of note for this clonotype: This may come from a read error, since a much larger clone is one base off. This chain links TRBV7-9 with TRBJ2-1, with TRBD2 matching 8 bases. Germline CDR1 reads SEHNR; CDR2 reads FQNEAQ (reference sequence). The V and J ends lost 0 bases and 5 bases, in that order; junction bases with no gene match: 3. CDR3 length: 15 amino acids. Written as DNA, the CDR3 is TGTGCCAGCAGCTTAGCTAGCGGGGTTAACAATGAGCAGTTCTTC. It codes for CASSLASGVNNEQFF.

In its sample, this clonotype was seen many times. The gene calls are TRBV25-1 and TRBJ1-6, with D perhaps matching TRBD1 (5 bases). V was clipped by 4 bases and J by 10 bases, with 11 bases between them. Germline CDR1 is MGHDK and CDR2 is SYGVNS. This CDR3 is built from 13 residues. This chain's CDR3 is CASSVDSSSPLHF. The CDR3 DNA sequence: TGTGCCAGCAGTGTAGACAGTTCCTCACCCCTCCACTTT.

This clonotype appeared many times. The chain combines TRBV7-2 with TRBJ2-5, with 13 nucleotides matching TRBD2. V lost 5 bases to trimming and J lost 5 bases; unmatched junction nucleotides: 5. Germline loops: CDR1 SGHTA, CDR2 FQGNSA. The CDR3 loop spans 15 amino acids. This CDR3 reads CASSTGLAGSETQYF. The CDR3 coding sequence is TGTGCCAGCAGCACGGGACTAGCGGGGTCCGAGACCCAGTACTTC. Full variable domain (rest looked up from reference TRBV7-2 and TRBJ2-5): GAGVSQSPSNKVTEKGKDVELRCDPISGHTALYWYRQSLGQGLEFLIYFQGNSAPDKSGLPSDRFSAERTGGSVSTLTIQRTQQEDSAVYLCASSTGLAGSETQYFGPGTRLLVL.

This clonotype occurred many times. The rearrangement uses TRBV9 and TRBJ2-1; no definite D call. From germline, CDR1 is SGDLS and CDR2 YYNGEE. V lost 0 bases and J 2 bases, leaving 9 bases between the germline ends. CDR3 length equals 15 residues. CDR3 region: CASSVVSLPYNEQFF. In DNA, the CDR3 is TGTGCCAGCAGCGTAGTGAGTCTCCCCTACAATGAGCAGTTCTTC.